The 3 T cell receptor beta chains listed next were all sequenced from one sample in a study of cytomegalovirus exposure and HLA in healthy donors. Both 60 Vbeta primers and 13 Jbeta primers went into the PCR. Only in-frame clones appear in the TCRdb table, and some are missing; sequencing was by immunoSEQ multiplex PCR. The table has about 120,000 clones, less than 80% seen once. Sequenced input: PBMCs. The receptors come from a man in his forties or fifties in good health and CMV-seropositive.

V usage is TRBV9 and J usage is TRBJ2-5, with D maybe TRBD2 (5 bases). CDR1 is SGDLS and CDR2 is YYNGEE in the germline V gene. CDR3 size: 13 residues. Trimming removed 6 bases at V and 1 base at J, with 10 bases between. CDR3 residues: CASNLEGQETQYF. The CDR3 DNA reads TGTGCCAGCAACCTCGAGGGCCAAGAGACCCAGTACTTC.

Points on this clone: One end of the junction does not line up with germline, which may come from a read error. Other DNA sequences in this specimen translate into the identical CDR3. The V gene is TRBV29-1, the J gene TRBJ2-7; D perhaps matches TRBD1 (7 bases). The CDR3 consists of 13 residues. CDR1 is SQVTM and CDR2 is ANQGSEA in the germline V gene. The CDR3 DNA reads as TGCAGCGTTGAAGACAGGGGGGCCTACGAACAGTACTTC. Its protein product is CSVEDRGAYEQYF.

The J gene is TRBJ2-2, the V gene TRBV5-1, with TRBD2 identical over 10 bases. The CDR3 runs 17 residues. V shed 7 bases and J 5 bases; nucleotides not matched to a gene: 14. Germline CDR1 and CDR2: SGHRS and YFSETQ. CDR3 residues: CASRPTLAGASTGELFF. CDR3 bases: TGCGCCAGCCGGCCGACTCTAGCGGGGGCGTCGACCGGGGAGCTGTTTTTT.